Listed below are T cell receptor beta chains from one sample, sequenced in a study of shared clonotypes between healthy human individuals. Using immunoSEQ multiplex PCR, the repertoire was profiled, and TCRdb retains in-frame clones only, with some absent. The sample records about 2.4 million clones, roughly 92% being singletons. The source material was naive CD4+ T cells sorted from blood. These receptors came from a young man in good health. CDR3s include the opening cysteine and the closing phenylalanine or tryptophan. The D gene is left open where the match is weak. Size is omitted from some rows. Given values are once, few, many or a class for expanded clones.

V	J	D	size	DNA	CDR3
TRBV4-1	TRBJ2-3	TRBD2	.	TGCGCCAGCAGCCTTAGCGGGGGGGGTCGGGATACGCAGTATTTT	CASSLSGGGRDTQYF
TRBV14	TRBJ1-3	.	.	TGTGCCAGCAGCCAAGTCCCGACAGCGAGCATATATTTT	CASSQVPTASIYF
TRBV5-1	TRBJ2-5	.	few	TGCGCCAGCAGCTTCAGGGGAGAGGGCTACCAAGAGACCCAGTACTTC	CASSFRGEGYQETQYF
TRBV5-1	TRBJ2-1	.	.	TGCGCCAGCAGCTTGGATGGAGAAAACTACAATGAGCAGTTCTTC	CASSLDGENYNEQFF
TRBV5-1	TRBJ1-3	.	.	TGCGCCAGCAGCTTCGGAGAGGGGAGCTCTGGAAACACCATATATTTT	CASSFGEGSSGNTIYF
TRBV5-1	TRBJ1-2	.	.	TGCGCCAGCAGCGAGAAGGCAGCGGGTCTTACGGGCTATGGCTACACCTTC	CASSEKAAGLTGYGYTF
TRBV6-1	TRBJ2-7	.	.	TGTGCCAGCAGTGAAGGTCAGGGTTATTCCTACGAGCAGTACTTC	CASSEGQGYSYEQYF
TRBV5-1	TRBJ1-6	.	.	TGCGCCAGCAGCTTGGCTGGCAGTTTCCTTTCACCCCTCCACTTT	CASSLAGSFLSPLHF
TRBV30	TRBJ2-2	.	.	TGTGCCTGGGGAACAGGGAAGACGGGCACCGGGGAGCTGTTTTTT	CAWGTGKTGTGELFF
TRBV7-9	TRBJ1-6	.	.	TGTGCCAGCAGCGAGTGGGGGGCGGGCCCGAATTCACCCCTCCACTTT	CASSEWGAGPNSPLHF
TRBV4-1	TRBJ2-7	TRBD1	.	TGCGCCAGCAGCCACCCCGACAGGGGCCCCTACGAGCAGTACTTC	CASSHPDRGPYEQYF
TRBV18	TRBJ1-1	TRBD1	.	TGTGCCAGCTCACCGTTGACAGGGATGGGATCCGGTGAAGCTTTCTTT	CASSPLTGMGSGEAFF
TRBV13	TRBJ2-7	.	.	TGTGCCAGCAGCTTGGGGACCTGGACGGGCCCCTACGAGCAGTACTTC	CASSLGTWTGPYEQYF
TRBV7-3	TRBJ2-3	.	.	TGTGCCAGCAGCCAAGGACTCGGCGCAGATACGCAGTATTTT	CASSQGLGADTQYF
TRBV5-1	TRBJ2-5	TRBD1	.	TGCGCCAGCAGCCAAGGGACAGGGGGCCAAGAGACCCAGTACTTC	CASSQGTGGQETQYF
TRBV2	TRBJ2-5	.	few	TGTGCCAGCAGTGGGCAAGAGACCCAGTACTTC	CASSGQETQYF
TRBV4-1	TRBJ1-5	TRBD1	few	TGCGCCAGCAGCCAGACAGGGCCCAATCAGCCCCAGCATTTT	CASSQTGPNQPQHF
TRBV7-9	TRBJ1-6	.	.	TGTGCCAGCAGCTTAGACTCGAGCTCCTATAATTCACCCCTCCACTTT	CASSLDSSSYNSPLHF
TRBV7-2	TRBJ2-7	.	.	TGTGCCAGCAGCTTGAGCTGGACAGACTACGAGCAGTACTTC	CASSLSWTDYEQYF
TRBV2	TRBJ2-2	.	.	TGTGCCACCTCCTTCGCGGGGACCAACACCGGGGAGCTGTTTTTT	CATSFAGTNTGELFF
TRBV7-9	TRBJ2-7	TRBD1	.	TGTGCCAGCAGCTTGGCCGGCACAGGGGCCTACGAGCAGTACTTC	CASSLAGTGAYEQYF
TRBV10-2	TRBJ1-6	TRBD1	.	TGCGCCAGCAGTGAAGGGACAGTAAATTCACCCCTCCACTTT	CASSEGTVNSPLHF
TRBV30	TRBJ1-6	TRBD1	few	TGTGCCTGGACCGTAAGGGACAGGGTGTTGTCACCCCTCCACTTT	CAWTVRDRVLSPLHF
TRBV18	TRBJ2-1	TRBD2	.	TGTGCCAGCTCACAAAACACCGGGAGGTGGGGGAATGAGCAGTTCTTC	CASSQNTGRWGNEQFF
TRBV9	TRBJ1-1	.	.	TGTGCCAGCAGCGCCCTTTTGGGCACTGAAGCTTTCTTT	CASSALLGTEAFF
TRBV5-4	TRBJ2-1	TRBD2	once	TGTGCCAGCAGCTTGGCAGCGGGAGGGTCCGATGAGCAGTTCTTC	CASSLAAGGSDEQFF
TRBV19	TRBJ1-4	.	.	TGTGCCAGTAGTATAATGGACAAGGCTAAGGAAAAACTGTTTTTT	CASSIMDKAKEKLFF
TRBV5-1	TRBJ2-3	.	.	TGCGCCAGCAGCCCGCCGGCCAATACAGGAGATACGCAGTATTTT	CASSPPANTGDTQYF
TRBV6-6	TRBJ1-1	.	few	TGTGCCAGCAGTAGAATGAACACTGAAGCTTTCTTT	CASSRMNTEAFF
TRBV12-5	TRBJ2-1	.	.	TGTGCTAGTGGTTTGGCCGAGGGGGGCTACAATGAGCAGTTCTTC	CASGLAEGGYNEQFF
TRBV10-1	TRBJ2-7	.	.	TGCGCCAGGTCGGGGGGCTCTGTGAGGGAGCAGTACTTC	CARSGGSVREQYF
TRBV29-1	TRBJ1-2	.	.	TGCAGCGTTGATACTGGGAACCATGGCTACACCTTC	CSVDTGNHGYTF
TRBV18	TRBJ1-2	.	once	TGTGCCAGCTCCCGACAGAAGGATCTGGGCTACACCTTC	CASSRQKDLGYTF
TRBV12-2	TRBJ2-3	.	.	TGTGCAAGTCGCTTAGGCGCAGCGGACTATAGCACAGATACGCAGTATTTT	CASRLGAADYSTDTQYF
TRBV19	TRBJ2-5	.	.	TGTGCCAGTAGTATTGGGCAGGGGCAAGAGACCCAGTACTTC	CASSIGQGQETQYF
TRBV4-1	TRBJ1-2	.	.	TGCGCCAGCAGACAACCGGGACAACTCTATGGCTACACCTTC	CASRQPGQLYGYTF
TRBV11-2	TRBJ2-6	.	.	TGTGCCAGCAGCGCGACAGCTCTCGGGGCCAACGTCCTGACTTTC	CASSATALGANVLTF
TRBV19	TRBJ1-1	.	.	TGTGCCAGTAGTATAGAGAGTACGTTGAACACTGAAGCTTTCTTT	CASSIESTLNTEAFF
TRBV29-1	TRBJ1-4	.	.	TGCAGCGTTGAAGATGGGGGGAATACTAATGAAAAACTGTTTTTT	CSVEDGGNTNEKLFF
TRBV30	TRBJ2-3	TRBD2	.	TGTGCCTGGAGCGGGGGGGTGGTGGTAGATACGCAGTATTTT	CAWSGGVVVDTQYF
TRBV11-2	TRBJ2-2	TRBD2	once	TGTGCCAGCAGCCTAACCTTAGCGGGGGGACCCAACACCGGGGAGCTGTTTTTT	CASSLTLAGGPNTGELFF
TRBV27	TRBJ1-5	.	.	TGTGCCAGCAGTTTCACAGGGATTAATCAGCCCCAGCATTTT	CASSFTGINQPQHF
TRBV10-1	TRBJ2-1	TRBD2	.	TGCGCCAGCAGTAAATCACTAGCGGGAGACAATGAGCAGTTCTTC	CASSKSLAGDNEQFF
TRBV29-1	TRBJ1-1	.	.	TGCAGCGTTGATCCGGCGGGCACTGAAGCTTTCTTT	CSVDPAGTEAFF
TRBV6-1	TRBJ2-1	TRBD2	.	TGTGCCAGCAGTGAATCGATACTAGCGGACACCTACAATGAGCAGTTCTTC	CASSESILADTYNEQFF
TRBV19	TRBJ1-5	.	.	TGTGCCAGTTGTCGGTCCGGGACACCCCGCGATCATCAGCCCCAGCATTTT	CASCRSGTPRDHQPQHF
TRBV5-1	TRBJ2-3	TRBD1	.	TGCGCCAGCAGCCAATCGGACAGGGACACAGATACGCAGTATTTT	CASSQSDRDTDTQYF
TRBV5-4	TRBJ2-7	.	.	TGTGCCAGCAGCCAGAACTCCTACGAGCAGTACTTC	CASSQNSYEQYF
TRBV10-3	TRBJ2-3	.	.	TGTGCCATCAGTGAGCCCATCTCGGGGGATGCGCAGTATTTT	CAISEPISGDAQYF
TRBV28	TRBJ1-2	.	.	TGTGCCAGCAGTTTAACAGGGCGGGTGTTCTATGGCTACACCTTC	CASSLTGRVFYGYTF
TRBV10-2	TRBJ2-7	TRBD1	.	TGCGCCAGCAGTATCGGGACAGGGAGCTACGAGCAGTACTTC	CASSIGTGSYEQYF
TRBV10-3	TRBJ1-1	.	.	TGTGCCATCAGTGACCACGGCGCAGCGTCTGAAGCTTTCTTT	CAISDHGAASEAFF
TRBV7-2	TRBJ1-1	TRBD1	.	TGTGCCAGCGAACACACAGGGGCCAACACTGAAGCTTTCTTT	CASEHTGANTEAFF
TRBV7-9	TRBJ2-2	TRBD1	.	TGTGCCAGCAGCCGATCGCGGGACAGGGGGCAAGGGGAGCTGTTTTTT	CASSRSRDRGQGELFF
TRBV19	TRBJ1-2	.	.	TGTGCCAGTACCTGGAGAGGCTATGGCTACACCTTC	CASTWRGYGYTF
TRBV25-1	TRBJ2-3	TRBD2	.	TGTGCCAGCAGTGAAGCGGGGGGGGGCATCACAGATACGCAGTATTTT	CASSEAGGGITDTQYF
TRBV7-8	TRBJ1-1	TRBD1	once	TGTGCCAGCAGCGCCGGGACAGGGGACACTGAAGCTTTCTTT	CASSAGTGDTEAFF
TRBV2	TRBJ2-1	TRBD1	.	TGTGCCAGCCATTTAAGGGACAGAGCCCACAATGAGCAGTTCTTC	CASHLRDRAHNEQFF
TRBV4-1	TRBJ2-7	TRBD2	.	TGCGCCAGCAGCCAAGATAGGATAGCGGGGGGCCCCTTTTGGGAGCAGTACTTC	CASSQDRIAGGPFWEQYF